A single T cell receptor (beta chain) is shown here with its context. The antigen is undetermined. The data are from a study of cytotoxic CD8 clonotypes in ibrutinib-treated CLL. About the study: Among the samples, the mean was 255,043 productive templates and about 90,000 productive rearrangements.

Study-wide results and limits: Age-matched healthy donor levels were exceeded by baseline clonality, which tracked circulating CD8+ T-cell counts.

Targeted sequencing depth ranged from 1 in 200,000 to 1 in 1 million T cells. Only in-frame clones appear in the TCRdb table, and some are missing; sequencing was by immunoSEQ multiplex PCR. The sample consists of under 200,000 clones, approximately 80% of them appearing once. Germline CDR1 SGHTA, CDR2 FQGNSA. Deletions cut 1 base from V and 6 bases from J, with 13 bases between. This CDR3 contains 15 residues. The receptor was derived from a human donor with chronic lymphocytic leukemia. Sequenced material: PBMCs, taken after 12 months of ibrutinib treatment. This chain connects TRBV7-2 to TRBJ1-5; possibly TRBD1 for D (5 bases). As DNA, the CDR3 is TGTGCCAGCAGCTTAGGGACCGGTCAGGGTCAGCCCCAGCATTTT. Its protein product is CASSLGTGQGQPQHF.